The 6 T cell receptor beta chains reported below all come from one sample, sequenced in a study of blood T cells in healthy people across ages. A J-beta primer mix and a sample-barcoded 5' primer were used in a second PCR of roughly 6 to 11 cycles. Via MiXCR, TCRdb re-called the 5' RACE reads, giving one row per CDR3 protein. The sample has around 900,000 distinct CDR3 sequences, around 54% seen once. Sequencing used blood. All receptors come from a woman aged 55 to 70 in good health.

The CDR3 spells CSPDSYTDTQYF. The CDR3 coding sequence is TGCAGTCCCGACTCATACACAGATACGCAGTATTTT. The chain combines TRBV20-1 with TRBJ2-3; D unresolved. Germline V lookup: CDR1 DFQATT, CDR2 SNEGSKA (reference sequence). Trimming shortened V by 8 bases and J by 2 bases, and 11 bases separated the two germline ends. The CDR3 has 12 residues.

CDR3 region: CSASFREQFF. The CDR3, as DNA: TGCAGTGCTAGTTTCCGGGAGCAGTTCTTC. The chain carries TRBV20-1 and TRBJ2-1, with D uncertain. Per the germline V gene, CDR1 is DFQATT and CDR2 is SNEGSKA (reference sequence). This CDR3 has 10 amino acids. The germline V and J ends were trimmed by 3 bases and 10 bases, with 7 bases remaining between them.

The chain employs TRBV9 and TRBJ2-2, with D uncertain. The V end was cut by 3 bases, the J end by 6 bases, with 12 bases between. Germline lookup yields CDR1 SGDLS and CDR2 YYNGEE. The CDR3 is 14 amino acids. The CDR3 is CASSGSNVAGELFF. CDR3 DNA: TGTGCCAGCAGCGGGAGTAACGTAGCCGGGGAGCTGTTTTTT.

The V call is TRBV7-8, the J call TRBJ2-7, with D perhaps matching TRBD2 (5 bases). Germline values: CDR1 SGHVS, CDR2 FQNEAQ. V gave up 7 bases and J gave up 2 bases, with 24 bases separating them. The CDR3 spans 17 residues. The CDR3 spells CASTGWGVGEKPYEQYF. Here the CDR3 DNA reads TGTGCCAGCACGGGGTGGGGTGTTGGCGAAAAACCCTACGAGCAGTACTTC.

The chain has TRBV6-5 and TRBJ2-7; 8 bases align to TRBD2. V was clipped by 7 bases and J by 6 bases; unmatched bases: 14. CDR1 is MNHEY and CDR2 is SVGAGI in the germline V gene. This CDR3 comprises 15 residues. CDR3 nucleotide sequence: TGTGCCAGCACCCACTTCGCGGGGGGCCCGCGCGAGCAGTACTTC. It specifies CASTHFAGGPREQYF.

The genes are TRBV20-1 and TRBJ1-2, with 7 bases aligning to TRBD1. The germline CDR1 and CDR2 sequences are DFQATT and SNEGSKA (reference sequence). Unmatched junction bases numbered 15, after V lost 6 bases and J lost 5 bases. This CDR3 is 15 amino acids long. The CDR3 sequence is CSAKEQGWTNYGYTF. For the CDR3, the DNA is TGCAGTGCCAAAGAACAGGGGTGGACAAATTATGGCTACACCTTC.